What follows describes a single T cell receptor beta chain. Its antigen target is currently unknown. Per-nucleotide qualities are absent, and no much larger clonotype sits a single base away. TCRbeta CDR3 regions were amplified from genomic DNA by means of the immunoSEQ Assay, a bias-controlled multiplex PCR. The authors' analysis ran thus. The number of nucleated cells in each sample was estimated from the amplification of reference gene primers within the assay. To quantify the absolute abundance of each unique TCRbeta CDR3 rearrangement, sequence reads were collapsed and filtered. For each sample, productive Simpson clonality was calculated as the square root of Simpson's diversity index over productive rearrangements. As stored in TCRdb, this immuneACCESS dataset retains in-frame rearrangements with V and J assigned. A fraction of the clones does not appear; measured against another copy, unresolved V genes explain less than half of the discrepancy, and the remainder lacks a known reason. V and J calls and clone size come straight from that table; D and trimming were deduced from the DNA. The sample table shows about 190,000 clones, and around 80% are seen once. The top ten constitute 10% to 15% of the sample.

CDR1 and CDR2 (MNHNS, SASEGT) derive from the germline V gene. The V end loses 1 base and the J end loses 0 bases, and a stretch of 4 bases separates them. The CDR3 runs 13 amino acids, cysteine and phenylalanine included. Only the CDR3 portion is preserved as DNA: 39 bases, with reading frame beginning at the first base. One collaborating source in Seattle enrolled patients while the patients were actively infected and followed the patients over time throughout the course of disease. Whole blood was collected in K2EDTA tubes by collaborating institutions according to the institutions' own protocols. For TCRbeta analysis, collaborators shipped samples in one of three forms: frozen whole blood, isolated PBMCs, or DNA extracted from either of those sample types. This sample is part of a study of blood T cell repertoires in COVID-19 (dated by TCRdb to 2020 to 2022). Context from the whole study: Collaborator samples came from the United States, Italy and Spain and covered acute and convalescent phases of COVID-19. The material from the prospective study consisted of cDNA or gDNA derived from T cells, B-cell-depleted T cells, or PBMCs. The dataset comprised deeply sampled blood TCRbeta repertoires from subjects exposed to, actively infected with, or recovered from COVID-19. A freely available public database, intended as a resource for researchers studying the immune response to SARS-CoV-2, is where the repertoires were released. The samples were drawn from the first 160 participants of the ongoing ImmuneRACE study and from 950 to 1,500 subjects provided by 6 global collaborators. Sample metadata almost always included a de-identified subject ID, COVID-19 status, age in years and sex. Where available, HLA class I and class II types were taken from metadata supplied by the sample provider and were not determined by assay-based typing.

Results the study describes overall, beyond this receptor: The quantity of clinical and demographic metadata differed by source and by participant and was supplied without curation.

Rearrangement joined TRBV6-1 to TRBJ2-7; no D gene call is confident. Material for sequencing was peripheral blood. This receptor was taken from a woman aged 80 or over with COVID-19, enrolled during active disease. The DNA reads as follows: TGTGCCAGCAGTGAAGGGAGCTCCTACGAGCAGTACTTC. Its amino acids are CASSEGSSYEQYF.